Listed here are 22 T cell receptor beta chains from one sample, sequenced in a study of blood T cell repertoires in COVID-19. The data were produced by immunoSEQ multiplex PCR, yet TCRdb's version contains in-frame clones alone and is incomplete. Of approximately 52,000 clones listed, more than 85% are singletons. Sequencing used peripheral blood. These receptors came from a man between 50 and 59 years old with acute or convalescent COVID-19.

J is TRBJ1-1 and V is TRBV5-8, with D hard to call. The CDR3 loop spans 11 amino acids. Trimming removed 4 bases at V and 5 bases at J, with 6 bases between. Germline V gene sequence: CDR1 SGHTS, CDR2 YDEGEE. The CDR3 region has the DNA TGTGCCAGCAGCGAGATAACTGAAGCTTTCTTT. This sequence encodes CASSEITEAFF.

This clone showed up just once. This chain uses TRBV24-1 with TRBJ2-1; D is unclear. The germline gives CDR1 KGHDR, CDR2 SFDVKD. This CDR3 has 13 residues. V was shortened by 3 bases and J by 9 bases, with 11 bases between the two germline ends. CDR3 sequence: CATSDALVREQFF. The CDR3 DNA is TGTGCCACCAGTGATGCCCTAGTTCGTGAGCAGTTCTTC.

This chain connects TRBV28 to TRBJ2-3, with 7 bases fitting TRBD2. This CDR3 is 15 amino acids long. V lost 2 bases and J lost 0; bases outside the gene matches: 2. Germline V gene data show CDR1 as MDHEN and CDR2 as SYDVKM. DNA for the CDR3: TGTGCCAGCAGTTTAGGGGGGGGTAGCACAGATACGCAGTATTTT. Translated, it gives CASSLGGGSTDTQYF.

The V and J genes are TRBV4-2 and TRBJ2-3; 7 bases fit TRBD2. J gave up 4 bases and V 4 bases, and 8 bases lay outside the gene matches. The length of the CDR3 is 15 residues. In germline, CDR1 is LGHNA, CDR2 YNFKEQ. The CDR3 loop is CASSPSGREADTQYF. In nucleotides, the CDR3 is TGTGCCAGCAGCCCCTCGGGGAGGGAGGCAGATACGCAGTATTTT.

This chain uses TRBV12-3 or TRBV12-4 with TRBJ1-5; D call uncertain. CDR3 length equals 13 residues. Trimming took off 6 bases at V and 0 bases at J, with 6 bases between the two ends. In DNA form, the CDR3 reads TGTGCCAGCAGGAGGGATAGCAATCAGCCCCAGCATTTT. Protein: CASRRDSNQPQHF.

In DNA, the CDR3 is TGTGCCAGTAGTATAAGGGGTGAACAGCCCCAGCATTTT. Amino acids: CASSIRGEQPQHF. The chain uses TRBV19 and TRBJ1-5; maybe TRBD1 (5 bases). CDR3 length equals 13 residues. Trimming took 2 bases from V and 7 from J, leaving 9 bases between them. Germline values: CDR1 LNHDA, CDR2 SQIVND (reference sequence).

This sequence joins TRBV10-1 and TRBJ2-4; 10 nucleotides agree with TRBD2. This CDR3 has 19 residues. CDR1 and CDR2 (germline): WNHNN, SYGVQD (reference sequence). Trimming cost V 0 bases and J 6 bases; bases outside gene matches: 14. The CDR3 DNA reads TGCGCCAGCAGTGAGTCGAGGAAGGATCTAGCGGGGGAGGTAAACATTCAGTACTTC. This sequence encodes CASSESRKDLAGEVNIQYF.

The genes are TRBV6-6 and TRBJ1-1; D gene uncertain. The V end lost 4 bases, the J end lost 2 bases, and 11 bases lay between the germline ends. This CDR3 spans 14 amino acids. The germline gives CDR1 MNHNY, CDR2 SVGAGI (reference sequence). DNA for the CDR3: TGTGCCAGCAGTTTTGCGGAGCCTAACACTGAAGCTTTCTTT. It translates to CASSFAEPNTEAFF.

CDR3 sequence reads: CAISGQGALYGYTF. The CDR3 DNA sequence: TGTGCCATCAGTGGCCAGGGGGCTTTATATGGCTACACCTTC. The V call is TRBV10-3, the J call TRBJ1-2; 8 bases agree with TRBD1. The CDR3 totals 14 residues. V gave up 4 bases and J gave up 5 bases; unmatched junction bases: 6. Germline values: CDR1 ENHRY, CDR2 SYGVKD.

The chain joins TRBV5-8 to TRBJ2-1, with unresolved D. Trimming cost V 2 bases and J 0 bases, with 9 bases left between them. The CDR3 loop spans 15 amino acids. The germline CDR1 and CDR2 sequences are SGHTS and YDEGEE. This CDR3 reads CASSFSGSSYNEQFF. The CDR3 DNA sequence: TGTGCCAGCAGCTTTTCAGGTAGCTCCTACAATGAGCAGTTCTTC.

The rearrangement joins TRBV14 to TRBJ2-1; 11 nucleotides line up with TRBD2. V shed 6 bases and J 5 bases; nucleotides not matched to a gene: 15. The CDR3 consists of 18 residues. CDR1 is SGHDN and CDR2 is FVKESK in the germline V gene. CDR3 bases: TGTGCCAGCAGGGAAGGCGACCTTAGCGGGGGGGCCGACAATGAGCAGTTCTTC. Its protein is CASREGDLSGGADNEQFF.

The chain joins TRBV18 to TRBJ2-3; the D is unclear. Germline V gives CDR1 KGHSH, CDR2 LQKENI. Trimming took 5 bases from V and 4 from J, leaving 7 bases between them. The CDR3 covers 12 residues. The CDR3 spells CASSSRADTQYF. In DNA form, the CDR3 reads TGTGCCAGCTCATCCCGGGCAGATACGCAGTATTTT.

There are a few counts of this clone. CDR3 sequence: CASSSPGAYNSPLHF. DNA of the CDR3: TGTGCCAGCAGTTCGCCAGGCGCCTATAATTCACCCCTCCACTTT. The V gene is TRBV28, the J gene TRBJ1-6; D not resolved. Germline V gene sequence: CDR1 MDHEN, CDR2 SYDVKM. This CDR3 contains 15 residues. With 4 bases removed from V and 2 bases from J, the gap between germline ends came to 9 bases.

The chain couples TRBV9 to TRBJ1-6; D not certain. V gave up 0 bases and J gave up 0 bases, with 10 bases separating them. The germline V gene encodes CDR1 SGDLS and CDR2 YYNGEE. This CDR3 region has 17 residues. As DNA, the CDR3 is TGTGCCAGCAGCGTAGAGGGCACTAGCTCCTATAATTCACCCCTCCACTTT. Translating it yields CASSVEGTSSYNSPLHF.

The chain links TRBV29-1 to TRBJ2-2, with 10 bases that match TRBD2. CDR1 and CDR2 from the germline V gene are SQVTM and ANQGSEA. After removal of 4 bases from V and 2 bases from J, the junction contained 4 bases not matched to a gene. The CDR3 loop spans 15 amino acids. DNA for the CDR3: TGCAGCGTTGTCTCTAGCGGGGGAAACACCGGGGAGCTGTTTTTT. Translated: CSVVSSGGNTGELFF.

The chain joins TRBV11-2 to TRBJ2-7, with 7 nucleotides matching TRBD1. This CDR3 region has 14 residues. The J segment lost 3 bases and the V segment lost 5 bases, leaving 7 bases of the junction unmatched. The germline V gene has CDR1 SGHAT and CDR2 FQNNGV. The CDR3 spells CASSRQTGRYEQYF. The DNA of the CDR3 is TGTGCCAGCAGCCGCCAGACAGGGCGCTACGAGCAGTACTTC.

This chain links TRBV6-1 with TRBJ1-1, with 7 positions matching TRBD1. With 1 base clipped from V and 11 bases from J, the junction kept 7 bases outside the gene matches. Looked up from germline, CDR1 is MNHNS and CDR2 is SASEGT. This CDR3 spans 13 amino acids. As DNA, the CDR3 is TGTGCCAGCAGTGAAGTAGAGGGGGCTCGCGCTTTCTTT. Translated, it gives CASSEVEGARAFF.

DNA of the CDR3: TGCGCCAGCAGCACCCCAGGGTTAAATTCCTATGGCTACACCTTC. Its protein is CASSTPGLNSYGYTF. This chain uses TRBV5-1 with TRBJ1-2; D might be TRBD1 (5 bases). CDR1 is SGHRS, CDR2 YFSETQ, per germline. The germline V and J ends were trimmed by 4 bases and 4 bases, with 17 bases remaining between them. CDR3 size: 15 residues.

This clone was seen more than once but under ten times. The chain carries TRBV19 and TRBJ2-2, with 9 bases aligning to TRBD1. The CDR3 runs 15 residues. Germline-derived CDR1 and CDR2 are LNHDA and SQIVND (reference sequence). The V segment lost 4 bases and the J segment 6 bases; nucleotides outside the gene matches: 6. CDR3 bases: TGTGCCAGTAGTAATGGACAGGGGATCGCCGGGGAGCTGTTTTTT. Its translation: CASSNGQGIAGELFF.

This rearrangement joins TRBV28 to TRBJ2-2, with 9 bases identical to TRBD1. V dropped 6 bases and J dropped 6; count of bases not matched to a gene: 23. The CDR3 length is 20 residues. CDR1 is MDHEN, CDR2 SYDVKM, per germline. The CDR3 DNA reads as TGTGCCAGCAGCGACCCCCTCGCCGGGACAGGGAGCATTAATGCCGGGGAGCTGTTTTTT. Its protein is CASSDPLAGTGSINAGELFF.

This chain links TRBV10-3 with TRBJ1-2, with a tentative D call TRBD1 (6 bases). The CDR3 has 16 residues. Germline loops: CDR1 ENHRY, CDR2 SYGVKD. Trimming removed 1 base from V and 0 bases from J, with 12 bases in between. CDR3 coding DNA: TGTGCCATCAGTGAGTTAGGGACACCAGCTAACTATGGCTACACCTTC. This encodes CAISELGTPANYGYTF.

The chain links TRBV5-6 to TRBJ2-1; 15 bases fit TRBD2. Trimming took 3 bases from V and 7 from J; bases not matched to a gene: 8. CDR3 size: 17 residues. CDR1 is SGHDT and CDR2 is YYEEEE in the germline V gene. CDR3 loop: CASSSRTSGGAGNEQFF. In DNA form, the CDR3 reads TGTGCCAGCAGCTCCAGGACTAGCGGGGGGGCCGGGAATGAGCAGTTCTTC. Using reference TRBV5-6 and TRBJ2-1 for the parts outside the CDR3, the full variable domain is DAGVTQSPTHLIKTRGQQVTLRCSPKSGHDTVSWYQQALGQGPQFIFQYYEEEERQRGNFPDRFSGHQFPNYSSELNVNALLLGDSALYLCASSSRTSGGAGNEQFFGPGTRLTVL.